Listed below are T cell receptor beta chains from one sample, sequenced in a study of blood T cell repertoires in COVID-19. Repertoires were generated with immunoSEQ multiplex PCR, while TCRdb's copy carries only in-frame clones and drops some. The table shows fewer than 90,000 clones, with 86% occurring only once. Sample: peripheral blood. These receptors originate from an older man with active COVID-19. The CDR3 runs from the conserved cysteine through the conserved F or W.

V gene	J gene	CDR3 protein
TRBV19	TRBJ1-6	CASSTTGGLGSPLHF
TRBV2	TRBJ1-4	CASNQGGGNEKLFF
TRBV19	TRBJ2-1	CASVPGGLPYNEQFF
TRBV21-1	TRBJ1-5	CATPGQDNQPQHF
TRBV2	TRBJ1-5	CASRLGWPYSNQPQHF
TRBV5-5	TRBJ2-1	CASRRALSYNEQFF
TRBV2	TRBJ1-1	CASTRDRETEAFF
TRBV6-1	TRBJ1-5	CASSEGGWGNQPQHF
TRBV7-6	TRBJ2-3	CASSLPSGGTDTQYF
TRBV6-5	TRBJ1-2	CASSPARGNYGYTF
TRBV5-4	TRBJ2-2	CASSLGTGDRHGELFF
TRBV6-6	TRBJ2-2	CASSYRGQNTGELFF
TRBV20-1	TRBJ1-4	CSASPGTPGEKLFF
TRBV5-4	TRBJ1-3	CASSRTGLSGNTIYF
TRBV5-4	TRBJ2-5	CATTTGGPRGETQYF
TRBV11-3	TRBJ2-1	CASSLGGLAGEEQFF
TRBV9	TRBJ2-1	CASSVRWENFEQFF
TRBV7-9	TRBJ2-1	CASSPPGGKQFF
TRBV5-1	TRBJ2-7	CASSLGWASYEQYF
TRBV7-2	TRBJ2-7	CASSLRGGSWSREQYF
TRBV30	TRBJ2-3	CAWRDRGGDTQYF
TRBV6-2/TRBV6-3	TRBJ1-2	CASSYRGQGVDGYTF
TRBV5-1	TRBJ2-1	CASSPGLAGAIEQFF
TRBV21-1	TRBJ2-7	CASTPGQTHYEQYF
TRBV2	TRBJ2-7	CASSEGGQGSYEQYF
TRBV4-1	TRBJ2-5	CASSQGGGWSQETQYF
TRBV30	TRBJ1-4	CALGPGLFF
TRBV7-2	TRBJ2-7	CASSLGTAYEQYF
TRBV11-3	TRBJ1-1	CASSLGRGNTEAFF
TRBV7-9	TRBJ1-5	CASSLAGGAAGQPQHF
TRBV14	TRBJ2-5	CASSQYRDGETQYF
TRBV19	TRBJ2-5	CASSQGPGQETQYF
TRBV24-1	TRBJ2-5	CATSLTQGGTQYF
TRBV19	TRBJ2-7	CASRGTSGRGGYEQYF
TRBV5-5	TRBJ2-3	CASSPKDRGRDTQYF
TRBV5-8	TRBJ2-1	CASSLGEGPHNEQFF
TRBV11-1	TRBJ2-7	CASSLAGLAANYEQYF
TRBV5-4	TRBJ2-3	CASRPGAGAGGTDTQYF
TRBV28	TRBJ2-3	CASSLFRDTQYF
TRBV7-2	TRBJ2-3	CASSAVGATQYF
TRBV5-5	TRBJ2-7	CASSLGPQGLSSYEQYF
TRBV6-2/TRBV6-3	TRBJ2-7	CASSTPRGTGGVYEQYF
TRBV12-5	TRBJ2-5	CASAPSGETQYF
TRBV7-2	TRBJ1-6	CASSLGLAGRSPLHF
TRBV11-2	TRBJ2-2	CASSQRGGTDNTGELFF
TRBV7-2	TRBJ2-1	CASAAGTGYNEQFF
TRBV6-1	TRBJ2-5	CASSEGFRGETQYF
TRBV27	TRBJ1-1	CASRPPGQLSEAFF
TRBV11-3	TRBJ1-2	CASSFLGGYTF
TRBV27	TRBJ1-2	CASSGGGGYTF
TRBV5-1	TRBJ1-2	CASSLVGGPYGYTF
TRBV6-2/TRBV6-3	TRBJ2-2	CASSYILDTGELFF
TRBV4-2	TRBJ2-3	CASSPGDKGTDTQYF
TRBV29-1	TRBJ2-1	CSVVYRGAVAEYNEQFF
TRBV18	TRBJ2-1	CASSPPASGRGGEQFF